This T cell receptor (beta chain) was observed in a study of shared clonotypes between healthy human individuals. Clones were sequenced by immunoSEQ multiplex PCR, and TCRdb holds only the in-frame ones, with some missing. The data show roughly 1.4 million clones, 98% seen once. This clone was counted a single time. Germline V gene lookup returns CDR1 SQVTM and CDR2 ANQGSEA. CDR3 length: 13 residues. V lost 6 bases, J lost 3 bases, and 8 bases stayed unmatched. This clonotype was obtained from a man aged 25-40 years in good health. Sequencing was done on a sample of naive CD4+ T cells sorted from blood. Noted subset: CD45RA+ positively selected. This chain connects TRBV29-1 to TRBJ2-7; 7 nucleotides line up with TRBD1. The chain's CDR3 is CSVSDRIGYEQYF. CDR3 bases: TGCAGCGTATCGGACAGGATCGGCTACGAGCAGTACTTC.